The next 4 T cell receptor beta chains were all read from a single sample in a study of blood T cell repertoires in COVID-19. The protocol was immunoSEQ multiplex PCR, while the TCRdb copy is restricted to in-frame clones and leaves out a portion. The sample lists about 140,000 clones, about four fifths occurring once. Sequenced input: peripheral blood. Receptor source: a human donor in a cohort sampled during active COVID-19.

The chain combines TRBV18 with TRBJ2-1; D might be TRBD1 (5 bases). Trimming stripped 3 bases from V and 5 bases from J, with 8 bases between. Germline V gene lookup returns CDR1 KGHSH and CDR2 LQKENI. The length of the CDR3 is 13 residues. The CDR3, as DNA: TGTGCCAGCTCACCGCCAGGGAACAATGAGCAGTTCTTC. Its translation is CASSPPGNNEQFF.

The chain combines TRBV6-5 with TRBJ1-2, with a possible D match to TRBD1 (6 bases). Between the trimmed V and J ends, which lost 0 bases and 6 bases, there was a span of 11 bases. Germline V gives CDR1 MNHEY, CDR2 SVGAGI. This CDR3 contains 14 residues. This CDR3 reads CASSYSRTANGYTF. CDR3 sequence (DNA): TGTGCCAGCAGTTACTCTCGGACAGCGAATGGCTACACCTTC.

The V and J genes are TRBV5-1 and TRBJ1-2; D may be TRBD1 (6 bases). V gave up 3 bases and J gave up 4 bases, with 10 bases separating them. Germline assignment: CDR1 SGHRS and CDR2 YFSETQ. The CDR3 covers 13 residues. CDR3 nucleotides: TGCGCCAGCAGCTCCGACAGGTCCTATGGCTACACCTTC. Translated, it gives CASSSDRSYGYTF.

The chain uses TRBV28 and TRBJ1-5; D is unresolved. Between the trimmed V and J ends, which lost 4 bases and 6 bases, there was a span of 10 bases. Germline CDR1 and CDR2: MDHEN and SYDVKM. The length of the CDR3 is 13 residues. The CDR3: CASSSPGGQPQHF. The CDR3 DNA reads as TGTGCCAGCAGTTCCCCCGGAGGTCAGCCCCAGCATTTT.